A single sample is the source of the 24 T cell receptor beta chains below, sequenced in a study of blood T cell repertoires in COVID-19. Produced via immunoSEQ multiplex PCR; TCRdb's table is partial and in-frame only. Of 220,000 or so clones in the sample, roughly 84% are singletons; the top ten hold 5.5% to 7.5%. Input material: PBMCs or T cells enriched from blood (not recorded which). Every receptor here comes from a woman in her 40s who had recovered from COVID-19.

A single count supports this clone. This sequence joins TRBV6-2 or TRBV6-3 and TRBJ2-5; 9 positions match TRBD2. CDR1 is MNHEY and CDR2 is SVGEGT in the germline V gene. Trimming cost V 1 base and J 3 bases; bases outside gene matches: 6. The CDR3 is made up of 16 amino acids. The CDR3 here is CASSYLLAGEEETQYF. The CDR3 DNA reads as TGTGCCAGCAGTTACTTGTTAGCGGGAGAGGAAGAGACCCAGTACTTC.

The rearrangement joins TRBV27 to TRBJ2-1, with no clear D. The V end was cut by 6 bases, the J end by 0 bases, with 15 bases between. The CDR3 length is 16 residues. Germline V lookup: CDR1 MNHEY, CDR2 SMNVEV (reference sequence). DNA for the CDR3: TGTGCCAGCAGAATTCATCCTTCCAGCTCCTACAATGAGCAGTTCTTC. It encodes CASRIHPSSSYNEQFF.

The rearrangement joins TRBV5-6 to TRBJ1-6, with D possibly being TRBD1 (5 bases). Germline CDR1 reads SGHDT; CDR2 reads YYEEEE. The CDR3 is 16 residues long. Trimming shortened V by 2 bases and J by 9 bases, and 18 bases separated the two germline ends. The CDR3 region is CASSLKGVRQGSPLHF. The CDR3 DNA follows: TGTGCCAGCAGCTTAAAAGGGGTGCGTCAGGGTTCACCCCTCCACTTT.

This sequence joins TRBV4-2 and TRBJ1-1; the D gene is possibly TRBD1 (6 bases). The germline CDR1 and CDR2 sequences are LGHNA and YNFKEQ. V was shortened by 8 bases and J by 3 bases, with 10 bases between the two germline ends. The CDR3 is made up of 12 amino acids. The CDR3, as DNA: TGTGCCAGCCGGGGGGCCTACACTGAAGCTTTCTTT. Protein: CASRGAYTEAFF.

The V and J genes are TRBV18 and TRBJ1-3; tentative D call: TRBD1 (5 bases). V was trimmed by 5 bases and J by 0 bases, leaving 14 bases between them. The germline V gene has CDR1 KGHSH and CDR2 LQKENI. The CDR3 is 16 amino acids. The CDR3 sequence is CASSGWGNVSGNTIYF. CDR3 DNA sequence: TGTGCCAGCTCAGGTTGGGGCAACGTCTCTGGAAACACCATATATTTT.

This rearrangement joins TRBV10-3 to TRBJ1-2, with D tentatively TRBD1 (5 bases). This CDR3 spans 13 amino acids. The V and J ends lost 7 bases and 3 bases respectively, with 12 bases between them. The germline CDR1 and CDR2 sequences are ENHRY and SYGVKD. The chain's CDR3 is CAINTGGDYGYTF. The CDR3, as DNA: TGTGCCATCAATACGGGAGGGGACTATGGCTACACCTTC.

The chain employs TRBV2 and TRBJ1-1; D unresolved. CDR3 length: 14 residues. The V gene lost 8 bases and the J gene lost 5 bases, with 18 bases spanning the gap. Germline CDR1 and CDR2: SNHLY and FYNNEI. The CDR3, as DNA: TGTGCCAGCGGCTGGGTTTTAGGCGGGACTGAAGCTTTCTTT. Its protein is CASGWVLGGTEAFF. Complete variable domain (other parts from reference TRBV2 and TRBJ1-1): EPEVTQTPSHQVTQMGQEVILRCVPISNHLYFYWYRQILGQKVEFLVSFYNNEISEKSEIFDDQFSVERPDGSNFTLKIRSTKLEDSAMYFCASGWVLGGTEAFFGQGTRLTVV.

The J gene is TRBJ1-4, the V gene TRBV19; 8 nucleotides align to TRBD1. The CDR3 extends over 15 amino acids. After removal of 4 bases from V and 7 bases from J, the junction contained 8 bases not matched to a gene. CDR1 is LNHDA, CDR2 SQIVND, per germline (reference sequence). The CDR3 bases are TGTGCCAGTAGTAGTGCGCGGACAGGGCGTGAAAAACTGTTTTTT. As protein: CASSSARTGREKLFF. Full variable domain (rest looked up from reference TRBV19 and TRBJ1-4): DGGITQSPKYLFRKEGQNVTLSCEQNLNHDAMYWYRQDPGQGLRLIYYSQIVNDFQKGDIAEGYSVSREKKESFPLTVTSAQKNPTAFYLCASSSARTGREKLFFGSGTQLSVL.

On this clone: Other DNA sequences in this sample translate to the same CDR3. V gene TRBV5-1 combines with J gene TRBJ1-5, with D possibly matching TRBD1 (6 bases). CDR3 length: 14 residues. CDR1 is SGHRS, CDR2 YFSETQ, per germline. V lost 0 bases to trimming and J lost 2 bases, with 6 bases between them. For the CDR3, the DNA is TGCGCCAGCAGCTTGGGGACAGGCAATCAGCCCCAGCATTTT. It is translated as CASSLGTGNQPQHF.

The chain combines TRBV7-9 with TRBJ2-7; D is possibly TRBD2 (6 bases). The ends were cut back, 5 bases at V and 1 base at J, with 12 bases in the middle. Germline CDR1 SEHNR, CDR2 FQNEAQ (reference sequence). CDR3 length: 14 residues. The CDR3 DNA follows: TGTGCCAGCAGCGGGGGGAGTACTTCCTACGAGCAGTACTTC. It yields the protein CASSGGSTSYEQYF.

This clone was seen a single time. V and J are TRBV28 and TRBJ2-2, with TRBD1 identical over 9 bases. V shed 8 bases and J 5 bases; nucleotides not matched to a gene: 15. The CDR3 loop spans 17 amino acids. Germline assignment: CDR1 MDHEN and CDR2 SYDVKM. DNA for the CDR3: TGTGCCAGCGCTGAGGTAGGGACAGGGAGTTCTACCGGGGAGCTGTTTTTT. It translates to CASAEVGTGSSTGELFF.

The chain uses TRBV7-9 and TRBJ1-2; D call uncertain. V lost 2 bases to trimming and J lost 5 bases, with 15 bases between them. Germline CDR1 is SEHNR and CDR2 is FQNEAQ (reference sequence). The CDR3 has 15 residues. The CDR3 sequence is CASSLFGEGDYGYTF. The CDR3 bases are TGTGCCAGCAGCTTATTTGGGGAGGGTGATTATGGCTACACCTTC.

The chain combines TRBV5-6 with TRBJ2-7, with 9 bases that match TRBD1. Germline values: CDR1 SGHDT, CDR2 YYEEEE. V lost 3 bases and J lost 2; bases outside the gene matches: 6. This CDR3 is built from 15 residues. The CDR3 loop reads CASSSGQGFTYEQYF. CDR3 DNA sequence: TGTGCCAGCAGCTCCGGACAGGGGTTCACCTACGAGCAGTACTTC.

V gene TRBV1 combines with J gene TRBJ2-1; the tabulated D call, TRBD2, remains unverified against the DNA. TRBV1 is assigned pseudogene status. The CDR3 loop spans 12 amino acids. This chain's CDR3 is CTSSTSGSQQFF. The CDR3 nucleotides are TGCACCAGCAGCACTAGCGGGAGCCAGCAGTTCTTC.

The chain couples TRBV30 to TRBJ2-7; 10 bases agree with TRBD2. This CDR3 region has 14 residues. The junction had 5 bases not matched to a gene; V was cut back by 1 base and J by 5 bases. Germline lookup yields CDR1 GTSNPN and CDR2 SVGIG (reference sequence). In DNA, the CDR3 is TGTGCCTGGAGTGGGGCTAGCGGGAGTCACGAGCAGTACTTC. This codes for CAWSGASGSHEQYF.

V gene TRBV5-6 combines with J gene TRBJ2-7; 9 nucleotides align to TRBD1. The germline CDR1 and CDR2 sequences are SGHDT and YYEEEE. With V trimmed by 1 base and J by 3 bases, 5 bases remained unmatched. The CDR3 is made up of 15 amino acids. Here the CDR3 DNA reads TGTGCCAGCAGCTTGCCGGGACAGGGAGACTACGAGCAGTACTTC. It encodes CASSLPGQGDYEQYF.

The genes are TRBV2 and TRBJ1-6; D not resolved. The CDR3 runs to 14 residues. The V end was cut by 4 bases, the J end by 4 bases, with 8 bases between. Germline loops: CDR1 SNHLY, CDR2 FYNNEI. The CDR3 bases are TGTGCCAGCAGTGTTGGGCCTTATAATTCACCCCTCCACTTT. This sequence encodes CASSVGPYNSPLHF.

The genes are TRBV2 and TRBJ2-7; 7 bases line up with TRBD2. This CDR3 comprises 12 residues. Germline loops: CDR1 SNHLY, CDR2 FYNNEI. V gave up 3 bases and J gave up 4 bases; unmatched junction bases: 0. CDR3 DNA: TGTGCCAGCAGTGAGCGGGAGTACGAGCAGTACGTC. This codes for CASSEREYEQYV.

The V call is TRBV7-2, the J call TRBJ1-5; D possibly corresponds to TRBD1 (5 bases). The CDR3 loop spans 15 amino acids. The V end lost 0 bases, the J end lost 6 bases, and 12 bases lay between the germline ends. Germline CDR1 and CDR2: SGHTA and FQGNSA. The CDR3 sequence is CASSLAGPGPQPQHF. In DNA form, the CDR3 reads TGTGCCAGCAGCTTAGCGGGTCCAGGGCCTCAGCCCCAGCATTTT.

In its sample, this clone was seen once. The chain combines TRBV7-9 with TRBJ1-1; TRBD1 matches at 9 bases. Germline values: CDR1 SEHNR, CDR2 FQNEAQ (reference sequence). Trimming removed 7 bases from V and 11 bases from J; junction bases left unmatched: 17. The CDR3 totals 15 residues. CDR3 bases: TGTGCCAGCACCCAACCCCAGTACGGGACAGGGTCGGCTTTCTTT. It translates to CASTQPQYGTGSAFF.

The chain combines TRBV19 with TRBJ1-2; no reliable D call. In germline, CDR1 is LNHDA, CDR2 SQIVND (reference sequence). With 3 bases removed from V and 6 bases from J, the gap between germline ends came to 8 bases. CDR3 length: 12 amino acids. The CDR3 spells CASSMLGDGYTF. The DNA of the CDR3 is TGTGCCAGTAGTATGTTAGGAGATGGCTACACCTTC.

This sequence joins TRBV5-1 and TRBJ2-7; a possible D gene is TRBD1 (6 bases). CDR3 length: 14 amino acids. V shed 0 bases and J shed 3 bases, with 10 bases lying between them. Germline V gene data show CDR1 as SGHRS and CDR2 as YFSETQ. As DNA, the CDR3 is TGCGCCAGCAGCTTGGACGGACAGTTCTACGAGCAGTACGTC. This sequence encodes CASSLDGQFYEQYV.

The chain combines TRBV9 with TRBJ1-1; D gene unclear. The CDR3 runs to 12 residues. V lost 7 bases, J lost 2 bases, and 9 bases lay in between. The germline gives CDR1 SGDLS, CDR2 YYNGEE. The CDR3 DNA sequence: TGTGCCAGCGGGAGCGTTAACACTGAAGCTTTCTTT. Protein: CASGSVNTEAFF.

J is TRBJ2-5 and V is TRBV28, with TRBD2 identical over 10 bases. CDR3 size: 15 residues. The germline V gene encodes CDR1 MDHEN and CDR2 SYDVKM. J lost 5 bases, V lost 8 bases, and 11 bases had no gene match. The CDR3 reads CASLGSGGFGETQYF. Here the CDR3 DNA reads TGTGCCAGCTTGGGTAGCGGGGGGTTCGGGGAGACCCAGTACTTC.